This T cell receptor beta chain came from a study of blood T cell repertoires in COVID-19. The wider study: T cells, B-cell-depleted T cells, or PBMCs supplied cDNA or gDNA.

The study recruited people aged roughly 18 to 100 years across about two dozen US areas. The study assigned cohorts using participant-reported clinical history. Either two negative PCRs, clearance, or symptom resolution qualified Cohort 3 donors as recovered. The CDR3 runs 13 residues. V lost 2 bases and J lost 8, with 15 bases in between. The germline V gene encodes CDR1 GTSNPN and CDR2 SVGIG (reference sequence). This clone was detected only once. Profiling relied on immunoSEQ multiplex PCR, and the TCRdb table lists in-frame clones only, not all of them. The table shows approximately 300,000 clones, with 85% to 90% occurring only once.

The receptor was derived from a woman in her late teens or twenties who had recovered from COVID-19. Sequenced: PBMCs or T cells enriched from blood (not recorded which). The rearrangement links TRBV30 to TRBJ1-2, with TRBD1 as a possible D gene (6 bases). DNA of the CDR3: TGTGCCTGGAGTCCGAACAGGGCAGGCGGCTACACCTTC. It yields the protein CAWSPNRAGGYTF.